This T cell receptor beta chain was sequenced in a study of T cell responses to AZD1222 COVID-19 vaccine. Study-level findings and limits: Donors, mostly white British, included more females; clonal diversity was possibly underestimated. It was only after the peak T cell response that any repertoires were sampled. Distributed over spike, vaccine-associated CD4 TCRs predominated at 160-218 and 743-854.

Sequencing was performed with immunoSEQ multiplex PCR; in TCRdb, only in-frame clones are kept and a portion is missing. The data show some 100,000 clones, roughly 87% seen once. Trimming cost V 4 bases and J 7 bases; bases outside gene matches: 15. The CDR3 totals 17 residues. Per the germline V gene, CDR1 is LGHNA and CDR2 is YNFKEQ. Points on this clone: Its specificity is unknown.

The V call is TRBV4-2, the J call TRBJ2-1, with 8 bases aligning to TRBD1. The sample here was peripheral blood, taken on day 0 of MenACWY control vaccination. This TCR was sampled from an adult in good health. CDR3 in DNA: TGTGCCAGCAGCCGCCACCGTAGGGGACAGGAGGAGAATGAGCAGTTCTTC. Its translation: CASSRHRRGQEENEQFF.